This TCR beta chain was profiled in a study of Ad26.COV2.S vaccination and SARS-CoV-2 variants. Study observations and caveats: Spike-specific TCR breadth in vaccine recipients exceeded that seen in placebo recipients.

As for this clone: Its cognate antigen is unknown.

Documented treatment: 15 to 20 received Ad26.COV2.S at low or high dose, single or two shots; roughly five received placebo; per-sample allocation not given. At day 63 after the first vaccine or placebo injection, samples were drawn. An Ad26 vector expressing Wuhan-strain SARS-CoV-2 spike served as the vaccine. Clones were read by immunoSEQ multiplex PCR, and TCRdb kept only the in-frame ones, dropping some. This table holds about 350,000 clones, 87% found once. The CDR3 is made up of 13 amino acids. Trimming left V 3 bases short and J 4 bases short, with 9 bases between. Sequences were derived from peripheral blood, sampled in a trial of Ad26.COV2.S vaccine versus placebo. This TCR came from a person aged 18 to 65 who received the Ad26.COV2.S COVID-19 vaccine or a placebo. This chain uses TRBV12-3 or TRBV12-4 with TRBJ1-2; D not resolved. CDR3 residues: CASSFEGAYGYTF. CDR3 bases: TGTGCCAGCAGTTTTGAAGGAGCCTATGGCTACACCTTC.